This T cell receptor beta chain was found in a study of blood T cell repertoires in COVID-19. Study-wide background: Samples came from the United States, Italy and Spain, spanning acute and convalescent COVID-19. PBMCs, B-cell-depleted T cells, or T cells were the source of the cDNA or gDNA that made up the material.

In the original analysis: Reference gene primer amplification gave nucleated cell count estimates. The data were produced by immunoSEQ multiplex PCR, yet TCRdb's version contains in-frame clones alone and is incomplete. V and J calls and clone size are those listed in that table; D and trimming were worked out from the DNA. The sample includes under 300,000 clones, around 90% of them seen just once. V was cut by 8 bases and J by 7 bases, with 21 bases left in between. The germline gives CDR1 LNHDA, CDR2 SQIVND (reference sequence). The CDR3 consists of 15 residues. The sample comprised peripheral blood. This TCR was sampled from a man aged 30 to 45 with COVID-19, enrolled during active disease. This chain connects TRBV19 to TRBJ2-1; D may be TRBD1 (5 bases). The CDR3 loop is CASATERTDNNEQFF. For the CDR3, the DNA is TGTGCCAGTGCGACTGAACGTACGGACAATAATGAGCAGTTCTTC. The full variable domain, completed using reference TRBV19 and TRBJ2-1, is DGGITQSPKYLFRKEGQNVTLSCEQNLNHDAMYWYRQDPGQGLRLIYYSQIVNDFQKGDIAEGYSVSREKKESFPLTVTSAQKNPTAFYLCASATERTDNNEQFFGPGTRLTVL.